This passage covers 19 T cell receptor beta chains from one sample sequenced in a study of T cells in Graves' hyperthyroidism and ophthalmopathy. The CDR3 regions of TCR beta were amplified from RNA transcripts. HTBI primers were used for first-round RT-PCR of the TCR CDR3. TCRdb re-analysed the multiplex PCR reads in MiXCR, keeping a single row per CDR3 protein. Counted here are around 620,000 distinct CDR3 sequences, about 43% occurring once; the ten biggest clones make up around a fifth. The sequencing sample was made of peripheral blood or thyroid tissue (not recorded which). All receptors derive from an adult woman with Graves' disease, either hyperthyroidism or ophthalmopathy (not recorded which).

This clonotype was observed once. As DNA, the CDR3 is TGTGCCAGCAGTTACTCGAGGGCTGAGCAGTTCTTC. The encoded protein is CASSYSRAEQFF. This chain joins TRBV2 and TRBJ2-1; D is perhaps TRBD2 (5 bases). V was cut by 5 bases and J by 9 bases, with 11 bases left in between. The CDR3 extends over 12 amino acids. CDR1 is SNHLY and CDR2 is FYNNEI in the germline V gene. The full variable domain, rest sourced from reference TRBV2 and TRBJ2-1, is EPEVTQTPSHQVTQMGQEVILRCVPISNHLYFYWYRQILGQKVEFLVSFYNNEISEKSEIFDDQFSVERPDGSNFTLKIRSTKLEDSAMYFCASSYSRAEQFFGPGTRLTVL.

This clonotype was seen a single time. The chain joins TRBV2 to TRBJ2-5; D is tentatively TRBD1 or TRBD2 (5 bases each). The V end was cut by 4 bases, the J end by 7 bases, with 16 bases between. CDR3 size: 14 residues. Per germline, CDR1 SNHLY and CDR2 FYNNEI. The CDR3 coding sequence is TGTGCCAGCAGTGCGGGGACGGTTCAGGGGACCCAGTACTTC. It encodes CASSAGTVQGTQYF.

This clonotype was detected ten times or more. The J gene is TRBJ1-1, the V gene TRBV11-2, with TRBD1 as a possible D gene (5 bases). This CDR3 is built from 15 residues. Germline V CDR1 and CDR2: SGHAT, FQNNGV. Between the trimmed V and J ends, which lost 5 bases and 5 bases, there was a span of 18 bases. The DNA of the CDR3 is TGTGCCAGCAGCCGAACATTACCGCAGGGAACTGAAGCTTTCTTT. Residues: CASSRTLPQGTEAFF.

This chain links TRBV20-1 with TRBJ2-2, with TRBD1 identical over 9 bases. V was clipped by 3 bases and J by 7 bases; unmatched bases: 6. The CDR3 contains 14 residues. Looked up from germline, CDR1 is DFQATT and CDR2 is SNEGSKA (reference sequence). This CDR3 is CSASDRGMNGELFF. Here the CDR3 DNA reads TGCAGTGCTAGCGACAGGGGGATGAACGGGGAGCTGTTTTTT.

As concerns this clonotype: One base away lies a much larger clone, so this may be a sequencing read error. CDR3 sequence (DNA): TGTGCCAGCAGCCAACCGCCGAGACTAGCGAGTACCGGGGAGCTGTTTTTT. Translation gives CASSQPPRLASTGELFF. J is TRBJ2-2 and V is TRBV14, with 8 bases aligning to TRBD2. V was clipped by 2 bases and J by 5 bases; unmatched bases: 10. CDR3 size: 17 residues. CDR1 and CDR2 (germline): SGHDN, FVKESK.

This clonotype was counted only a few times. CDR3 in amino acids: CASSQPNQPQYF. The CDR3, as DNA: TGTGCCAGCAGCCAACCAAATCAGCCCCAGTACTTC. The chain uses TRBV7-9 and TRBJ2-5; the D is unclear. The V gene's germline CDR1 is SEHNR and CDR2 FQNEAQ (reference sequence). Trimming removed 5 bases from V and 9 bases from J, with 13 bases in between. This CDR3 contains 12 residues. Based on the CDR3 plus reference TRBV7-9 and TRBJ2-5, the full variable domain is DTGVSQNPRHKITKRGQNVTFRCDPISEHNRLYWYRQTLGQGPEFLTYFQNEAQLEKSRLLSDRFSAERPKGSFSTLEIQRTEQGDSAMYLCASSQPNQPQYFGPGTRLLVL.

This clonotype came up many times. The rearrangement links TRBV19 to TRBJ2-5; D unresolved. Germline CDR1 is LNHDA and CDR2 is SQIVND (reference sequence). With 4 bases removed from V and 3 bases from J, the gap between germline ends came to 12 bases. CDR3 length equals 14 residues. Here the CDR3 DNA reads TGTGCCAGTAGTACGCTACCAGCTAAAGAGACCCAGTACTTC. Translating gives CASSTLPAKETQYF.

This clonotype has more than one count but fewer than ten. This chain links TRBV5-1 with TRBJ1-2; D might be TRBD1 (5 bases). The germline V and J ends were trimmed by 0 bases and 9 bases, with 12 bases remaining between them. Germline CDR1 and CDR2: SGHRS and YFSETQ. This CDR3 has 13 residues. The CDR3 coding sequence is TGCGCCAGCAGCTTGGATTCAGGGAACAGCTACACCTTC. Its translation is CASSLDSGNSYTF.

Concerning this clonotype: Its ends do not fully match the called genes, so a read error is possible. The V and J genes are TRBV7-2 and TRBJ1-4; D is possibly TRBD1 (5 bases). Looked up from germline, CDR1 is SGHTA and CDR2 is FQGNSA. This CDR3 is 12 amino acids long. CDR3 amino acids: CASSLGGSQVSF. CDR3 nucleotides: TGTGCCAGCAGCTTAGGGGGGTCACAGGTTTCCTTT.

At least ten counts were recorded for this clonotype. The rearrangement uses TRBV10-2 and TRBJ1-6, with 7 bases that match TRBD1. The CDR3 is 13 amino acids. Per germline, CDR1 WSHSY and CDR2 SAAADI. The J segment lost 10 bases and the V segment lost 4 bases, leaving 4 bases of the junction unmatched. For the CDR3, the DNA is TGCGCCAGCAGTGGACAGGGAAGATCACCCCTCCACTTT. Its protein is CASSGQGRSPLHF.

This clonotype was picked up a small number of times. The V gene is TRBV29-1, the J gene TRBJ1-2; 10 bases fit TRBD1. The V gene end was trimmed by 4 bases and the J gene end by 2 bases; junction bases not matched to a gene: 4. The CDR3 sequence is 14 residues long. The germline V gene has CDR1 SQVTM and CDR2 ANQGSEA. The CDR3 protein is CSVGQDRGNYGYTF. CDR3 coding DNA: TGCAGCGTTGGACAGGACAGGGGGAACTATGGCTACACCTTC.

The chain employs TRBV2 and TRBJ1-5, with 7 bases identical to TRBD1. CDR1 is SNHLY, CDR2 FYNNEI, per germline. The CDR3 runs 19 residues. CDR3 amino acids: CARDYFTGAPTLSNQPQHF. CDR3 DNA: TGTGCTAGAGATTACTTCACAGGGGCCCCAACCCTTAGCAATCAGCCCCAGCATTTT.

This clonotype was recorded many times. The chain has TRBV3-1 and TRBJ2-7, with 8 bases lining up with TRBD2. This CDR3 is 16 amino acids long. V was clipped by 4 bases and J by 7 bases; unmatched bases: 15. Germline V gene data show CDR1 as LGHDT and CDR2 as YNNKEL (reference sequence). Here the CDR3 DNA reads TGTGCCAGCAGCCGACACCCGCCGGGAGGGCCCGGGGAGCAGTACTTC. Its protein is CASSRHPPGGPGEQYF.

This clonotype was observed at least ten times. The chain employs TRBV20-1 and TRBJ2-7; 11 bases are a match to TRBD2. With 0 bases clipped from V and 7 bases from J, the junction kept 8 bases outside the gene matches. The V gene's germline CDR1 is DFQATT and CDR2 SNEGSKA (reference sequence). The CDR3 extends over 15 amino acids. The chain's CDR3 is CSARDYTSGRVEQYF. Written as DNA, the CDR3 is TGCAGTGCTAGAGATTATACTAGCGGGAGAGTAGAGCAGTACTTC.

The gene calls are TRBV6-5 and TRBJ1-4; tentatively, D is TRBD1 (5 bases). The CDR3 covers 15 residues. Deletions cut 2 bases from V and 0 bases from J, with 7 bases between. Germline assignment: CDR1 MNHEY and CDR2 SVGAGI. This CDR3 is CASSYAGATNEKLFF. DNA of the CDR3: TGTGCCAGCAGTTACGCGGGGGCAACTAATGAAAAACTGTTTTTT.

The table lists this clonotype with many counts. This chain connects TRBV7-3 to TRBJ1-2, with D unclear. The V gene lost 5 bases and the J gene lost 6 bases, with 13 bases spanning the gap. This CDR3 region has 13 residues. Germline loops: CDR1 SGHTA, CDR2 FQGTGA. The CDR3 bases are TGTGCCAGCAGCCAAGACGCTTCGGATGGCTACACCTTC. Translation gives CASSQDASDGYTF.

The chain recombines TRBV6-1 with TRBJ2-2; D possibly corresponds to TRBD2 (7 bases). This CDR3 contains 17 residues. Germline assignment: CDR1 MNHNS and CDR2 SASEGT. The V gene lost 8 bases and the J gene lost 0 bases, with 19 bases spanning the gap. The CDR3 protein is CASGGGGSPANTGELFF. Written as DNA, the CDR3 is TGTGCCAGCGGTGGGGGCGGGAGCCCCGCGAACACCGGGGAGCTGTTTTTT.

This sequence joins TRBV15 and TRBJ2-5; tentative D call: TRBD2 (6 bases). CDR1 is LNHNV and CDR2 is YYDKDF in the germline V gene (reference sequence). V dropped 4 bases and J dropped 2 bases, with 14 bases sitting between them. This CDR3 region has 15 residues. The CDR3 DNA reads TGTGCCACCAGCAAAATAGCGGCTCCACAAGAGACCCAGTACTTC. It is translated as CATSKIAAPQETQYF.

This clonotype was seen many times. The chain joins TRBV7-9 to TRBJ1-1; tentative D call: TRBD1 (6 bases). This CDR3 is built from 15 residues. V lost 2 bases to trimming and J lost 1 base, with 11 bases between them. The germline CDR1 and CDR2 sequences are SEHNR and FQNEAQ (reference sequence). CDR3 amino acids: CASSLIGQTNTEAFF. As DNA, the CDR3 is TGTGCCAGCAGCTTAATAGGACAGACGAACACTGAAGCTTTCTTT. Full variable domain (remainder filled in from reference TRBV7-9 and TRBJ1-1): DTGVSQNPRHKITKRGQNVTFRCDPISEHNRLYWYRQTLGQGPEFLTYFQNEAQLEKSRLLSDRFSAERPKGSFSTLEIQRTEQGDSAMYLCASSLIGQTNTEAFFGQGTRLTVV.